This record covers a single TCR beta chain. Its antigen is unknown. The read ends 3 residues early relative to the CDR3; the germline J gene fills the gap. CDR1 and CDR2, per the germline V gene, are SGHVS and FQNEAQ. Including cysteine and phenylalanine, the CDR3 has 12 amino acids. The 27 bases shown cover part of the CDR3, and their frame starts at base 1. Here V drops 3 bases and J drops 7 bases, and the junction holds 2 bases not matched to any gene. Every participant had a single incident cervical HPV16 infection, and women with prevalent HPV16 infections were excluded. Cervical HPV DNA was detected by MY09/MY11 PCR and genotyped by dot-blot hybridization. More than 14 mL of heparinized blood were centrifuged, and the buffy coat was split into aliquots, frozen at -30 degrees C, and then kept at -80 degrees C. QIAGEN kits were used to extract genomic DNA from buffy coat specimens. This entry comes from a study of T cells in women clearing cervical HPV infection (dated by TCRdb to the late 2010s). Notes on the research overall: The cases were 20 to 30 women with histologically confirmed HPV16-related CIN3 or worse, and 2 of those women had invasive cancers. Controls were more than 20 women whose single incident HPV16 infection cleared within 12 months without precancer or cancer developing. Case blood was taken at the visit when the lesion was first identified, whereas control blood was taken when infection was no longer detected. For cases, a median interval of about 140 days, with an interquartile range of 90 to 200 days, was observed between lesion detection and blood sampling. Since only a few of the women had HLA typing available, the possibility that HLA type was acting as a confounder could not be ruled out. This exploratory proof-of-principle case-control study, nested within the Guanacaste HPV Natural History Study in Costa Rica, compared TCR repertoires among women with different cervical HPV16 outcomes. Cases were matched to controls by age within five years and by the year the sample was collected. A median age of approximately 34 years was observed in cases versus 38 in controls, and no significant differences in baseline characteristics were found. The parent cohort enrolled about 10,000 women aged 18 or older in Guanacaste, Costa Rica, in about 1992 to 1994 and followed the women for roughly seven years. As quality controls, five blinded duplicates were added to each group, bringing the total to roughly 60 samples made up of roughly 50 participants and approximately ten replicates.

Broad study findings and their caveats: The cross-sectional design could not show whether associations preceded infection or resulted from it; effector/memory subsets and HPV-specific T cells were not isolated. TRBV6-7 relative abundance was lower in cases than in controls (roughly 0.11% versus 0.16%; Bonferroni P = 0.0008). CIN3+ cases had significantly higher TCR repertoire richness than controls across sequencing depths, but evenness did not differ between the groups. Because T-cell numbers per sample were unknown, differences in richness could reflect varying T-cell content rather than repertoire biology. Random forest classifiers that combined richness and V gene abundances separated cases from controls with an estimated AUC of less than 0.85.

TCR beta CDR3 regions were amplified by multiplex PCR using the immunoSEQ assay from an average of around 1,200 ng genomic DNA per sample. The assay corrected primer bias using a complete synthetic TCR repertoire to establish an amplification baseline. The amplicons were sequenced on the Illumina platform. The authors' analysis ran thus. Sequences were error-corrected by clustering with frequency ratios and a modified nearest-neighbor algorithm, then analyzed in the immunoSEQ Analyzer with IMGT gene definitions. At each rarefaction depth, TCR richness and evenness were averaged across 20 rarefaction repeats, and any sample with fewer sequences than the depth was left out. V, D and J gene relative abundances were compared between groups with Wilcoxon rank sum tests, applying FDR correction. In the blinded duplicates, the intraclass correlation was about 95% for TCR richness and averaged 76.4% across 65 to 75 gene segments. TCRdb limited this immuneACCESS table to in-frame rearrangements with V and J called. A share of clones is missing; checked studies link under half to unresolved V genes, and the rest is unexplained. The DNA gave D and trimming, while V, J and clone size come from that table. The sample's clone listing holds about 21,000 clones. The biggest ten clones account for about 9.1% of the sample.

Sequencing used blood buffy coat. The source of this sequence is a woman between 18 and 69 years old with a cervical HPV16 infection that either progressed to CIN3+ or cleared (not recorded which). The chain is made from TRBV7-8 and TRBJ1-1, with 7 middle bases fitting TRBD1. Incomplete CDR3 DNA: TGTGCCAGCAGCTTGGGGGACAGTGAA. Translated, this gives CASSLGDSE. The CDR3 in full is CASSLGDSEAFF.